This TCR beta chain emerged from a study of T cell repertoires in cytomegalovirus infection. Study overall: Public TCR beta signatures marked donors with CMV infection and the matching HLA. Overall study results and limits: Frequencies of public TCR beta families were cumulated, and this identified carriers of CMV plus the relevant HLA.

Trimming stripped 8 bases from V and 2 bases from J, with 2 bases between. Germline V gives CDR1 KGHDR, CDR2 SFDVKD. The CDR3 totals 11 residues. TCRdb itself ran the reads through MiXCR, one entry per CDR3 protein. The sample comprises about 680,000 distinct CDR3 sequences, about 24% of which are singletons, and roughly 8% rests with the top ten. Concerning this clonotype: No antigen is known for it.

The specimen was CD8+ T cells from PBMCs. This receptor was identified in a human donor in good health (CMV status not recorded). Some clones in this sample may be carry-over from other donors' samples. The chain carries TRBV24-1 and TRBJ2-2, with D unresolved. The CDR3 reads CATTNTGELFF. In DNA, the CDR3 is TGTGCCACCACTAACACCGGGGAGCTGTTTTTT.